This TCR beta chain was recorded in a study of blood T cell repertoires in COVID-19. Study-wide context: T cells, B-cell-depleted T cells, or PBMCs provided the cDNA or gDNA that served as material.

As processed by the authors: Estimation of nucleated cell counts was performed using reference gene primer amplification. Clones were sequenced by immunoSEQ multiplex PCR, and TCRdb holds only the in-frame ones, with some missing. The V and J calls and clone size were taken over from that table, and D and trimming were inferred from the DNA. The data show around 95,000 clones, with just under 80% seen just once and approximately 30% held by the top ten. This clone appeared a few times. From germline, CDR1 is ENHRY and CDR2 SYGVKD. V gave up 2 bases and J gave up 3 bases; unmatched junction bases: 3. This CDR3 spans 15 amino acids.

Sequencing used peripheral blood. The chain carries TRBV10-3 and TRBJ1-5, with 8 bases fitting TRBD1. This clonotype originated in a man aged 65 to 79 with active or convalescent COVID-19. CDR3 sequence: CAISETQGANQPQHF. In DNA form, the CDR3 reads TGTGCCATCAGTGAGACCCAGGGGGCCAATCAGCCCCAGCATTTT.